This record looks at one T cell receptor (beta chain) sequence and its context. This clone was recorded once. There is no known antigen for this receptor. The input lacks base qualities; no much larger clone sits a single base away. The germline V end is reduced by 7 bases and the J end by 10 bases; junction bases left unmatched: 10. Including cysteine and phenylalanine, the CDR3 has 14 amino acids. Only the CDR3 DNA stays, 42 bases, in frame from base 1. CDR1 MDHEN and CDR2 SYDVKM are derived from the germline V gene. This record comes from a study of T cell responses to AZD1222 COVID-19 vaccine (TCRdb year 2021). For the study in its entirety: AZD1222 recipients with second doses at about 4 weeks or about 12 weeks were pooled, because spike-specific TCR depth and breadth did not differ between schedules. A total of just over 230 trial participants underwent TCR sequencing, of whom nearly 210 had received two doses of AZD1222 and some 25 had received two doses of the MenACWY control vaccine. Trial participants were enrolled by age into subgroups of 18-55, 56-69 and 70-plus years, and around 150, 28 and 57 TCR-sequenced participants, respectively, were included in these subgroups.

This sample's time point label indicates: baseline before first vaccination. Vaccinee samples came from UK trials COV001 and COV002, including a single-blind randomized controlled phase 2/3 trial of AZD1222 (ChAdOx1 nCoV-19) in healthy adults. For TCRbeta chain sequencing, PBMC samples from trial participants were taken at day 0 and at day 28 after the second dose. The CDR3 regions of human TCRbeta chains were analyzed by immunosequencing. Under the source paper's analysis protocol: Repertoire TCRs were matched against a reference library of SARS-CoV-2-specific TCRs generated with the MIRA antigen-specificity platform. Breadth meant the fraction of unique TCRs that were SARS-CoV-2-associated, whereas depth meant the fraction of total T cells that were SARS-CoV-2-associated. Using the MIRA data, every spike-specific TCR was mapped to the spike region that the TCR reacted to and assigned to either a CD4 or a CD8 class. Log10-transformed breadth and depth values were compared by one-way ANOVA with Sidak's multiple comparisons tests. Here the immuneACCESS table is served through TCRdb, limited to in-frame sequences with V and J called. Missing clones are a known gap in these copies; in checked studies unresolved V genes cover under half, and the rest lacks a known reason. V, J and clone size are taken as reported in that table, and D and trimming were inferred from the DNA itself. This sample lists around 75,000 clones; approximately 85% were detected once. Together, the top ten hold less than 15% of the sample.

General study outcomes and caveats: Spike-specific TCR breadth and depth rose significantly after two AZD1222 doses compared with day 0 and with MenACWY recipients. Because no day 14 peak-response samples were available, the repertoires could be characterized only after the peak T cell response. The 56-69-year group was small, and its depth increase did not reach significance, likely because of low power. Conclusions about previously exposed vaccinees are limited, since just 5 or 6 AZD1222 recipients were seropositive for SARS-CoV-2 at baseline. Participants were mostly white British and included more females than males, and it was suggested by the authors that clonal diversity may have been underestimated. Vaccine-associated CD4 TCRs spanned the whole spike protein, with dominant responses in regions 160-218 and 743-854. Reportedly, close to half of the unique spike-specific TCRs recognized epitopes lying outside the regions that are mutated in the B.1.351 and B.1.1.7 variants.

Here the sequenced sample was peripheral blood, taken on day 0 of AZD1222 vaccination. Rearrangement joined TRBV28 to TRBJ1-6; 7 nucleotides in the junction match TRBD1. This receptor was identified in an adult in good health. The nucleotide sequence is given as TGTGCCAGCACTCTCCGAGGGGGCAGGTCACCCCTCCACTTT. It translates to CASTLRGGRSPLHF.